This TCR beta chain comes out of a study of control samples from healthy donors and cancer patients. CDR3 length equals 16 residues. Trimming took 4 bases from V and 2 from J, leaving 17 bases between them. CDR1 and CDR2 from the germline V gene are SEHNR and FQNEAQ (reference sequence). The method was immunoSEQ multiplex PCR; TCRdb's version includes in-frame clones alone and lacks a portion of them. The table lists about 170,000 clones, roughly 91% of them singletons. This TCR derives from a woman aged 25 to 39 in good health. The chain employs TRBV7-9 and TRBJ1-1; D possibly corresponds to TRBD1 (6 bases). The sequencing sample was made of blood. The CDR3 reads CASSYSTGTPNTEAFF. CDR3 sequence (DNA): TGTGCCAGCAGCTATAGTACCGGGACACCCAACACTGAAGCTTTCTTT.